The rows below give T cell receptor beta chains drawn from one sample of a study of T-cell memory formation after mild COVID-19. MiXCR, applied by TCRdb to the 5' RACE reads, yields one record per CDR3 protein. The profile shows around 250,000 distinct CDR3 sequences, approximately 15% of them singletons. The sample was PBMCs or a T cell subset sorted from them (not recorded which). The receptors derive from a man younger than 30 who had mild COVID-19 (a few samples of this study predate the infection). Cell type and time point are not known. The CDR3 runs from the conserved cysteine through the conserved F or W. D genes are given only for firm matches. Not every row has a clone size; where given, it reads once, few, many or a size class.

>TRBJ2-3|TRBV5-1|NA|many
TGCGCCAGCAGCTCCTTGAGGGCCGATACGCAGTATTTT
CASSSLRADTQYF
>TRBJ2-7|TRBV11-2|NA|NA
TGTGCCAGCAGCTTTAATAGCGAACCCATCGAGCAGTACTTC
CASSFNSEPIEQYF
>TRBJ1-1|TRBV27|NA|NA
TGTTCCAGCAGTTTAGGTCCGGGGTACACTGAAGCTTTCTTT
CSSSLGPGYTEAFF
>TRBJ1-2|TRBV5-1|NA|few
TGCGCCAGCAGCTTGGCCCGCGCGGGGGTCGGTGGCTATGGCTACACCTTC
CASSLARAGVGGYGYTF
>TRBJ1-3|TRBV4-1|NA|few
TGCGCCAGCAGCCAAGTGGGGGAAATTGGAAGTGGAAACACCATATATTTT
CASSQVGEIGSGNTIYF
>TRBJ2-7|TRBV27|TRBD2|few
TGTGCCAGCAGCTCCGGGGGGAACTACGAGCAGTACTTC
CASSSGGNYEQYF
>TRBJ2-7|TRBV5-6|TRBD1|few
TGTGCCAGCAGCTTGGAAGGGGGCGCCTACGAGCAGTACTTC
CASSLEGGAYEQYF
>TRBJ1-2|TRBV12-3/TRBV12-4|NA|few
TGTGCCAGCAGTTTAGGCCATCCCTATGGCTACACCTTC
CASSLGHPYGYTF
>TRBJ1-3|TRBV7-2|NA|NA
TGTGCCAGCAGCTTAGGACCAGCCTCTGGAAACACCATATATTTT
CASSLGPASGNTIYF
>TRBJ2-2|TRBV10-3|NA|few
TGTGCCATCGCTCCAGGGAAAACCGGGGAGCTGTTTTTT
CAIAPGKTGELFF
>TRBJ2-3|TRBV4-3|NA|once
TGCGCCAGCAGCCAAGATGACGGCATACATACGCAGTATTTT
CASSQDDGIHTQYF
>TRBJ1-4|TRBV25-1|NA|NA
TGTGCCAGCAGTGAACAGGGGCGGGTTGAAAAACTGTTTTTT
CASSEQGRVEKLFF
>TRBJ2-2|TRBV5-1|TRBD2|few
TGCGCCAGCTGTTTCAAGCGGGGGGCGGCCACCGGGGAGCTGTTTTTT
CASCFKRGAATGELFF
>TRBJ2-1|TRBV6-2/TRBV6-3|NA|few
TGTGCCAGCAGTCCGACCCACAATGAGCAGTTCTTC
CASSPTHNEQFF
>TRBJ1-2|TRBV7-3|NA|NA
TGTGCCAGCAGCCCCCAACCGGGGGATTATGGCTACACCTTC
CASSPQPGDYGYTF
>TRBJ1-2|TRBV7-2|TRBD1|many
TGTGCCAGCAGCTTAAATGAGGGGGCGTACGGCTACACCTTC
CASSLNEGAYGYTF
>TRBJ2-5|TRBV7-2|TRBD1|few
TGTGCCAGCAGCCCCGGGACAGCCGTGGAGACCCAGTACTTC
CASSPGTAVETQYF
>TRBJ2-6|TRBV12-3/TRBV12-4|NA|NA
TGTGCCAGTTCGCCCAGGGGGGTTGGGGCCAACGTCCTGACTTTC
CASSPRGVGANVLTF
>TRBJ2-6|TRBV10-3|NA|NA
TGTGCCATCAGTGAGTCGACAGAATATAGTTACTCTGGGGCCAACGTCCTGACTTTC
CAISESTEYSYSGANVLTF
>TRBJ1-1|TRBV20-1|TRBD1|NA
TGCAGTGCTAGTACAGGGGTGTTCACTGAAGCTTTCTTT
CSASTGVFTEAFF
>TRBJ2-5|TRBV12-3/TRBV12-4|TRBD2|few
TGTGCCAGCAGCGTCGGGGGGGAGACCCAGTACTTC
CASSVGGETQYF
>TRBJ2-6|TRBV20-1|NA|NA
TGCAGTGCTAGTTCGCCCTCTGGGGCCAACGTCCTGACTTTC
CSASSPSGANVLTF
>TRBJ2-5|TRBV5-5|NA|NA
TGTGCCAGCAGCCAGGGACTTCAAAGTGGGACCCAGTACTTC
CASSQGLQSGTQYF
>TRBJ2-3|TRBV28|TRBD2|few
TGTGCCTCGATTCAGCGGGGTACGGATACGCAGTATTTT
CASIQRGTDTQYF
>TRBJ1-4|TRBV12-3/TRBV12-4|NA|few
TGTGCCAGCCAGTTTAGGGGGAGTCAAAATGAAAAACTGTTTTTT
CASQFRGSQNEKLFF
>TRBJ2-7|TRBV12-3/TRBV12-4|NA|few
TGTGCCAGCAGTACGACAAGCGGACCCTACGAGCAGTACTTC
CASSTTSGPYEQYF
>TRBJ2-5|TRBV20-1|TRBD2|NA
TGCAGTGCTAGCCCGCGACTAGCGGGGGGAGAGACCCAGTACTTC
CSASPRLAGGETQYF
>TRBJ2-2|TRBV7-9|NA|few
TGTGCCAGCAGCTTGGAACTGGGGGCGAACACCGGGGAGCTGTTTTTT
CASSLELGANTGELFF
>TRBJ2-7|TRBV5-1|NA|NA
TGCGCCAGCAGCTTGGGCCAGTCGGCTACTGGCGAGCAGTACTTC
CASSLGQSATGEQYF
>TRBJ1-1|TRBV10-3|TRBD1|few
TGTGCCATCAGGCCGGGACAGGGATACACTGAAGCTTTCTTT
CAIRPGQGYTEAFF
>TRBJ2-1|TRBV7-2|NA|NA
TGTGCCAGCAGCTTATTTCTGCGGAGCTCCTACAATGAGCAGTTCTTC
CASSLFLRSSYNEQFF
>TRBJ1-1|TRBV6-2/TRBV6-3|TRBD1|NA
TGTGCCAGCAGTGGGTGGACAGGGGTGACTGAAGCTTTCTTT
CASSGWTGVTEAFF
>TRBJ2-2|TRBV6-5|TRBD1|NA
TGTGCCAGCAGCCCCCGGACAGGGATCACCGGGGAGCTGTTTTTT
CASSPRTGITGELFF
>TRBJ1-2|TRBV7-2|NA|few
TGTGCCAGCAGCCATAGGGGCGGGGAAGGTTATGGCTACACCTTC
CASSHRGGEGYGYTF
>TRBJ2-7|TRBV4-3|TRBD2|NA
TGCGCCAGCAGCCCTCAGGCGGGGGTAGTACACGAGCAGTACTTC
CASSPQAGVVHEQYF
>TRBJ1-1|TRBV15|TRBD1|NA
TGTGCCACCAGCAGGGGAGGGGGAGACAGGGCCCAGGAGGCTTTCTTT
CATSRGGGDRAQEAFF
>TRBJ2-3|TRBV6-5|TRBD2|few
TGTGCCAGCAGTAAACTAGCGGGCACAGATACGCAGTATTTT
CASSKLAGTDTQYF
>TRBJ2-4|TRBV11-1|TRBD2|NA
TGTGCCAGCAGCTTTTCTAGCGGGGGGGCCTCTTCCAAAAACATTCAGTACTTC
CASSFSSGGASSKNIQYF
>TRBJ1-4|TRBV12-3/TRBV12-4|NA|NA
TGTGCCAGCAGTTTGGGGCAGGGGAATCGCCTGTTTTTT
CASSLGQGNRLFF
>TRBJ1-1|TRBV7-9|NA|NA
TGTGCCAGCAGCTTCGAGGAGCAAGCTTCTGAAGCTTTCTTT
CASSFEEQASEAFF
>TRBJ1-1|TRBV7-8|NA|NA
TGTGCCAGCAGCTTAGTCGTCAGGGGTGACACTGAAGCTTTCTTT
CASSLVVRGDTEAFF
>TRBJ2-2|TRBV6-2/TRBV6-3|NA|few
TGTGCCAGCAGTTACATCAGCGGAAGCACCGGGGAGCTGTTTTTT
CASSYISGSTGELFF
>TRBJ2-3|TRBV5-1|TRBD2|few
TGCGCCAGCAGAATGTCTAGCGGGGGATACACAGATACGCAGTATTTT
CASRMSSGGYTDTQYF
>TRBJ1-2|TRBV5-5|NA|few
TGTGCCAGCAGCTTGGCCTTGTCGACAGGACACTATGGCTACACCTTC
CASSLALSTGHYGYTF
>TRBJ2-5|TRBV7-9|NA|NA
TGTGCCAGCAGCTTCGCGTGGGGAGAGGGAGAGACCCAGTACTTC
CASSFAWGEGETQYF
>TRBJ2-1|TRBV20-1|NA|few
TGCAGTGCTAGAGAAGTTGATCCTGAGCAGTTCTTC
CSAREVDPEQFF
>TRBJ2-3|TRBV18|TRBD2|NA
TGTGCCAGCTCACTCTATCCACTAGCGGGTCTTTACACAGATACGCAGTATTTT
CASSLYPLAGLYTDTQYF
>TRBJ2-5|TRBV29-1|NA|NA
TGCAGCGTTGGGATGTTGACTAGTCGGGCAGAGACCCAGTACTTC
CSVGMLTSRAETQYF
>TRBJ2-5|TRBV2|NA|NA
TGTGCCAGCCGCGAATACTTCGGAGGGACCCAGTACTTC
CASREYFGGTQYF
>TRBJ2-3|TRBV27|NA|few
TGTGCCAGCAGTTTCCGTGAATATGGGGATACGCAGTATTTT
CASSFREYGDTQYF
>TRBJ2-1|TRBV5-1|NA|few
TGCGCCAGCAGCTTGGGACTTCGGGACCCCAACCCCTCCTACAATGAGCAGTTCTTC
CASSLGLRDPNPSYNEQFF
>TRBJ1-5|TRBV5-1|NA|many
TGCGCCAGCAGCTTGGAGGGAAGTAGCAATCAGCCCCAGCATTTT
CASSLEGSSNQPQHF
>TRBJ2-7|TRBV18|NA|NA
TGTGCCAGCTCACCACCGGGGACCGGCGAGCAGTACTTC
CASSPPGTGEQYF
>TRBJ2-7|TRBV30|TRBD2|few
TGTGCCTGGAGTGCCGGGGGGACGGGATATTATTACGAGCAGTACTTC
CAWSAGGTGYYYEQYF
>TRBJ2-4|TRBV7-2|NA|few
TGTGCCAGCAGCTTAGTTAGCATTCAGTACTTC
CASSLVSIQYF
>TRBJ1-6|TRBV5-1|NA|NA
TGCGCCAGCAGCTCTTCCCGACAGAGCTATAATTCACCCCTCCACTTT
CASSSSRQSYNSPLHF
>TRBJ2-6|TRBV14|NA|NA
TGTGCCAGCAGTCGGGACCGCAACGTCCTGACTTTC
CASSRDRNVLTF